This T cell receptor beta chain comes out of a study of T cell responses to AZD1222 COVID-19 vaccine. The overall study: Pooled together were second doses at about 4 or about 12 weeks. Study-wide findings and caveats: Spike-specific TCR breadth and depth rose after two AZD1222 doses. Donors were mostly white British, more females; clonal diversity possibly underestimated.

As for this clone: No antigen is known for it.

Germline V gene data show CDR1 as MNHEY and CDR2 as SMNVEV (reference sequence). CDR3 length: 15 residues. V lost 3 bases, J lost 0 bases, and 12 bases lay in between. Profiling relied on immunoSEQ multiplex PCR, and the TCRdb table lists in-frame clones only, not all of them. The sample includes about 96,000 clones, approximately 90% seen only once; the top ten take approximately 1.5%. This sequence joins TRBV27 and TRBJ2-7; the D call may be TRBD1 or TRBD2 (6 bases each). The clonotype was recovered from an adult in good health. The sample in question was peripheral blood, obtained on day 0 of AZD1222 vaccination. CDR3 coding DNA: TGTGCCAGCAGTTTCGAGGGGGGTTTCTCCTACGAGCAGTACTTC. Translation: CASSFEGGFSYEQYF.